Sequencing of this TCR beta chain was carried out in a study of CD8 T cells in ankylosing spondylitis. General study results and limits: One TCR beta motif, made up of eight highly homologous variants, appeared characteristic of ankylosing spondylitis blood. Clones linked to the disease showed a CD8+ phenotype. They occurred at relatively low frequencies in peripheral blood.

Library preparation for TCR beta used quantitative 5'-RACE with molecular barcodes. TCRdb ran MiXCR on the 5' RACE reads and lists one entry per CDR3 protein. The sample shows a few hundred thousand distinct CDR3 sequences, about a fifth of them seen only once. The CDR3 consists of 17 residues. V lost 5 bases and J lost 0, with 19 bases in between. In the case of this clonotype: Its antigen remains unknown.

Sequences were obtained from blood, either unsorted or a sorted T cell fraction (not recorded which). This TCR came from a male donor with ankylosing spondylitis. This chain connects TRBV12-3 or TRBV12-4 to TRBJ1-2; possibly TRBD1 for D (6 bases). The CDR3 coding sequence is TGTGCCAGCAGTGGGTACCGGGACACGCCAGCTAACTATGGCTACACCTTC. Translated: CASSGYRDTPANYGYTF.